Listed below are T cell receptor beta chains from one sample, sequenced in a study of Graves' ophthalmopathy and Graves' hyperthyroidism. TCRdb analysed the multiplex PCR reads with MiXCR anew, one entry per CDR3 protein. The table records over a million distinct CDR3 sequences, 35% to 40% of them present only once. Sequenced input: peripheral blood or thyroid tissue (not recorded which). These receptors were taken from an adult man with Graves' hyperthyroidism. Each CDR3 is given with its conserved first and last residue. Each record gives: D gene, clone size, V gene, J gene, CDR3 DNA, CDR3 protein. The D gene is left open where the match is weak. Size is omitted from some rows. Given values are once, few, many or a class for expanded clones.

D: NA; size: few; V: TRBV10-2; J: TRBJ2-7; DNA: TGCGCCAGCAGTGAGTCGCCCGGTAGGTTGGGCAGCTCCGCCTACGAGCAGTACTTC; CDR3: CASSESPGRLGSSAYEQYF
D: NA; size: many; V: TRBV10-3; J: TRBJ1-5; DNA: TGTGCCATCAGTGAGGGACGGAGCAATCAGCCCCAGCATTTT; CDR3: CAISEGRSNQPQHF
D: NA; size: few; V: TRBV2; J: TRBJ1-1; DNA: TGTGCCAGCAGTGGCAGGGTTCAGGGCACTGAAGCTTTCTTT; CDR3: CASSGRVQGTEAFF
D: NA; size: NA; V: TRBV12-3/TRBV12-4; J: TRBJ2-7; DNA: TGTACCAGCAGTTTGTACTTCGGCTACGAGCAGTACTTC; CDR3: CTSSLYFGYEQYF
D: NA; size: many; V: TRBV6-5; J: TRBJ1-5; DNA: TGTGCCAGCAGTGGAGGGATTCCCAATCAGCCCCAGCATTTT; CDR3: CASSGGIPNQPQHF
D: NA; size: many; V: TRBV7-2; J: TRBJ1-1; DNA: TGTGCCAGCAGCTCCGTTCCTCGGGACACTGAAGCTTTCTTT; CDR3: CASSSVPRDTEAFF
D: TRBD1; size: few; V: TRBV29-1; J: TRBJ1-4; DNA: TGCAGTACTGCCGGGACAGATGAAAAACTGTTTTTT; CDR3: CSTAGTDEKLFF
D: NA; size: NA; V: TRBV6-4; J: TRBJ1-5; DNA: TGTGCCAGCAGTGACAGGGATATAGGGTCCCATCAGCCCCAGCATTTT; CDR3: CASSDRDIGSHQPQHF
D: TRBD1; size: few; V: TRBV24-1; J: TRBJ2-2; DNA: TGTGCCACCAGTGAGCTGGGGACAGCGGACACCGGGGAGCTGTTTTTT; CDR3: CATSELGTADTGELFF
D: NA; size: NA; V: TRBV6-2/TRBV6-3; J: TRBJ2-7; DNA: TGTGCCAGCAGACCTACAACGAGCTCCTACGAGCAGTACTTC; CDR3: CASRPTTSSYEQYF
D: NA; size: many; V: TRBV7-2; J: TRBJ1-2; DNA: TGTGCCAGCAGCAGATACAGGGCTGACTATGGCTACACCTTC; CDR3: CASSRYRADYGYTF
D: TRBD2; size: NA; V: TRBV20-1; J: TRBJ2-3; DNA: TGCAGTGCTACTAGCGGGAGTACGACAGATACGCAGTATTTT; CDR3: CSATSGSTTDTQYF
D: NA; size: few; V: TRBV6-2/TRBV6-3; J: TRBJ1-3; DNA: TGTGCCAGCAGCCAAAGTATACAGATGAGCTCTGGAAACACCATATATTTT; CDR3: CASSQSIQMSSGNTIYF
D: NA; size: few; V: TRBV20-1; J: TRBJ2-7; DNA: TGCAGTGCTAGAGACCCCTGGGGCGACAGGTACGAGCAGTACTTC; CDR3: CSARDPWGDRYEQYF
D: NA; size: NA; V: TRBV20-1; J: TRBJ2-6; DNA: TGCAGTGCCCGACGGCTCTCTGGGGCCAACGTCCTGACTTTC; CDR3: CSARRLSGANVLTF
D: TRBD1; size: few; V: TRBV5-1; J: TRBJ2-2; DNA: TGCGCCAGCAGCTCACCTCAGGGGGCGCCCGGTGGGGAGCTGTTTTTT; CDR3: CASSSPQGAPGGELFF
D: TRBD1; size: NA; V: TRBV10-3; J: TRBJ1-2; DNA: TGTGCCATCAGCCTGGGACAGGGCAAAGGCGGCGGTTATGGCTACACCTTC; CDR3: CAISLGQGKGGGYGYTF
D: NA; size: many; V: TRBV11-2; J: TRBJ1-4; DNA: TGTGCCAGCACCGAACGACAGGATTCCGAAAAACTGTTTTTT; CDR3: CASTERQDSEKLFF
D: NA; size: few; V: TRBV7-9; J: TRBJ2-7; DNA: TGTGCCAGCTGGGGACTCGGCGGGGACTCCAGGTACGAGCAGTACTTC; CDR3: CASWGLGGDSRYEQYF
D: TRBD1; size: NA; V: TRBV27; J: TRBJ1-6; DNA: TGTGCCAGCAGTCCTTACCACAGGGGCTCTATCTATAATTCACCCCTCCACTTT; CDR3: CASSPYHRGSIYNSPLHF
D: NA; size: many; V: TRBV7-9; J: TRBJ1-1; DNA: TGTGCCAGCAGCACCCGACTCAGGGATACTGAAGCTTTCTTT; CDR3: CASSTRLRDTEAFF
D: NA; size: many; V: TRBV2; J: TRBJ1-5; DNA: TGTGCCAGCAGTGAATTTCCCATTCAGCCCCAGCATTTT; CDR3: CASSEFPIQPQHF
D: TRBD2; size: NA; V: TRBV5-1; J: TRBJ2-5; DNA: TGCGCCAGCAGCCCCGCCCGGAGCGGGAGGAGGGAGACCCAGTACTTC; CDR3: CASSPARSGRRETQYF
D: TRBD2; size: NA; V: TRBV7-6; J: TRBJ2-5; DNA: TGTGCCAGCAGCATGGGGGGGCAAGAGACCCAGTACTTC; CDR3: CASSMGGQETQYF
D: TRBD1; size: many; V: TRBV19; J: TRBJ2-1; DNA: TGTGCCACCTCTAGTAGGGGGACAGGGCCATACAATGAGCAGTTCTTC; CDR3: CATSSRGTGPYNEQFF
D: TRBD1; size: NA; V: TRBV7-2; J: TRBJ2-7; DNA: TGTGCCAGCAGTGGATCCGGGACAGGTTGGGAGCAGTACTTC; CDR3: CASSGSGTGWEQYF
D: NA; size: NA; V: TRBV6-5; J: TRBJ2-5; DNA: TGTGCCAGCAGTCCGTCCTCAGGGATGTACCAAGAGACCCAGTACTTC; CDR3: CASSPSSGMYQETQYF
D: NA; size: many; V: TRBV20-1; J: TRBJ2-5; DNA: TGCAGTGCCCAATTTGGACGTCAAGAGACCCAGTACTTC; CDR3: CSAQFGRQETQYF
D: NA; size: NA; V: TRBV9; J: TRBJ1-5; DNA: TGTGCCAGCAGCGTAGGGGTGCTTCGCGAGACCCAGCATTTT; CDR3: CASSVGVLRETQHF
D: NA; size: NA; V: TRBV11-2; J: TRBJ1-1; DNA: TGTGCCAGCAGACCCAATAAGAACACTGAAGCTTTCTTT; CDR3: CASRPNKNTEAFF
D: NA; size: few; V: TRBV11-2; J: TRBJ2-7; DNA: TGTGCCAGCAGACGTGGAAACGAGCAGTACTTC; CDR3: CASRRGNEQYF
D: NA; size: few; V: TRBV7-8; J: TRBJ1-6; DNA: TGTGCCAGCAGCCGGAGGATAAACAGGGTCGCAGCTAATTCACCCCTCCACTTT; CDR3: CASSRRINRVAANSPLHF
D: TRBD1; size: NA; V: TRBV9; J: TRBJ2-2; DNA: TGTGCCAGCAGACCGGACAGGGGGAATTGGGCCGGGGAGCTGTTTTTT; CDR3: CASRPDRGNWAGELFF
D: NA; size: NA; V: TRBV20-1; J: TRBJ1-1; DNA: TGCAGTGCTAGTGCCCCGGGGGGTTCGGTTGGTACGTCTGAAGCTTTCTTT; CDR3: CSASAPGGSVGTSEAFF
D: NA; size: many; V: TRBV5-6; J: TRBJ1-2; DNA: TGTGCCAGCAGCTTGCACAGGGTGGGTGGCTACACCTTC; CDR3: CASSLHRVGGYTF
D: NA; size: once; V: TRBV25-1; J: TRBJ1-5; DNA: TGTGCTAGAGATTCGGGCCAGTCAATGAGCAATCAGCCCCAGCATTTT; CDR3: CARDSGQSMSNQPQHF
D: TRBD1; size: NA; V: TRBV29-1; J: TRBJ1-2; DNA: TGCAGCGCGGGACAGGCGCTCGAAGGCTACACCTTC; CDR3: CSAGQALEGYTF
D: NA; size: NA; V: TRBV28; J: TRBJ2-5; DNA: TGTGCCAGCAGTGCCCCCTACGAGACCCAGTACTTC; CDR3: CASSAPYETQYF
D: NA; size: NA; V: TRBV7-6; J: TRBJ2-2; DNA: TGTGCCAGCAGCCTACCGGGCACCGAGGAGCTGTTTTTT; CDR3: CASSLPGTEELFF
D: NA; size: NA; V: TRBV2; J: TRBJ1-2; DNA: TGTGCCAGCCTTTTGGGACTGGGTGGCTACACCTTC; CDR3: CASLLGLGGYTF
D: TRBD1; size: NA; V: TRBV7-2; J: TRBJ1-5; DNA: TGTGCCAGCAGGTCTGGGACAGGAAAGAATCAGCCCCAGCATTTT; CDR3: CASRSGTGKNQPQHF
D: NA; size: many; V: TRBV15; J: TRBJ1-1; DNA: TGTGCCACCAGCAGAGACAGGCAGCTGAGGACTGAAGCTTTCTTT; CDR3: CATSRDRQLRTEAFF
D: NA; size: NA; V: TRBV9; J: TRBJ2-7; DNA: TGTGCCAGCAGCGCCCCCGGGACAAAGCACGAGCAGTACTTC; CDR3: CASSAPGTKHEQYF
D: NA; size: many; V: TRBV7-6; J: TRBJ1-1; DNA: TGTGCCAGCAGCTTAGCGGAAGGGGTTACGGCTGAAGCTTTCTTT; CDR3: CASSLAEGVTAEAFF
D: TRBD1; size: many; V: TRBV20-1; J: TRBJ1-1; DNA: TGCAGTGCGCGGACAGGGGCAAGTGAAGCTTTCTTT; CDR3: CSARTGASEAFF